This TCR beta chain originates from a study of T cells in Graves' hyperthyroidism and ophthalmopathy (dated by TCRdb to the late 2010s). As for the study more broadly: Peripheral blood samples were taken at the time of initial diagnosis, prior to any treatment. A discovery cohort of roughly 100 patients, roughly 43 with Graves' ophthalmopathy and 57 with stable Graves' hyperthyroidism, was used to find distinguishing TCR V-J signatures. Prospective prediction of ophthalmopathy was tested in an independent validation cohort consisting of 18 to 20 hyperthyroidism patients and 15 to 17 patients who later progressed to ophthalmopathy. The 75 to 100 discovery patients were randomly divided into training and test sets at a 7:3 ratio. The study also compared thyroid tissue and blood T-cell repertoires from about six Graves' hyperthyroidism patients. After blood sampling, hyperthyroidism patients were treated with methimazole at a starting dose of 30 mg daily, and ophthalmopathy patients were treated with high-dose intravenous methylprednisolone. The paper reports TCR Vbeta CDR3 sequencing of fewer than 150 peripheral blood samples: around 45 ophthalmopathy, under 80 hyperthyroidism and 17 progressor patients. Overall results and qualifications from the work: Most expanded thyroid clonotypes (frequency above 0.001) were also found in blood, which suggests that blood repertoires may mirror thyroid immune responses. In validation, the model predicted progression to ophthalmopathy a median of about 6.8 months before onset, with roughly 71% sensitivity and more than 72% specificity. No statistical method was used to fix the sample size in advance, and group allocation was not hidden from the investigators. Ophthalmopathy was separated from stable hyperthyroidism by a 13 V-J signature model, with around 88% sensitivity and about 81% specificity obtained in cross-validation and 80%/75% obtained in testing.

A patient counted as having stable Graves' hyperthyroidism if no progression to ophthalmopathy occurred over 18 months of follow-up. Hyperthyroidism patients were newly diagnosed, had a disease duration of under 2 months, and were aged 18 to 65 years. Any patient with an uncontrolled infection, another autoimmune disease, pregnancy or lactation was excluded. Diagnoses relied on clinical symptoms, serum thyroxine and TRAb, thyroid ultrasound and orbital computed tomography. PBMCs were separated from 10 ml of fresh peripheral blood using Ficoll-Paque density gradient centrifugation. Total RNA was extracted with Trizol reagent, and quality was checked on an Agilent 2100 Bioanalyzer. Spanning cysteine to phenylalanine, the CDR3 consists of 15 amino acids. The CDR3 DNA has 45 bases and is translated from base 1. Trimming takes 5 bases from V and 5 bases from J, and the germline ends sit 18 bases apart. Sequences ENHRY (CDR1) and SYGVKD (CDR2) are obtained from the germline V gene.

In this sample, this clonotype turned up many times. The antigen this receptor binds is unknown. No qualities accompany the bases; no much larger clone lies one base away. TCR beta CDR3 regions were amplified from RNA transcripts. The TCR CDR3 was subjected to a first round of RT-PCR using the HTBI primer set and the Qiagen OneStep RT-PCR kit. A second multiplex PCR round built the libraries, followed by size selection and purification. The libraries were sequenced on an Illumina HiSeq2000 using paired-end 100 bp reads. The authors' pipeline ran thus. SOAPnuke was used to process the raw data, removing reads that contained adapters or uncalled bases, had a mean Phred below 15, or lacked an exact match to the constant primer or identifier. High-quality paired reads were merged with COPE v1.2.5, and unique nucleotide sequences were defined as clonotypes. MiTCR v1.1 was used to align clonotypes to the IMGT TRBV, TRBD and TRBJ reference segments. Only V-J combinations with frequency above 0.0001, covering about 99% of repertoires, were analysed. A TCS score was defined as the ratio of F50 (clonal expansion) to E x V (chaos), with BLOSUM62-based TCRdist applied between CDR3 peptides within each V-J. Welch's t-statistics and random forest reduced around 510 V-J features to 10 to 15, which were used in a naive Bayes classifier (R e1071). TCRdb reprocessed the public reads (quality trimming at Q25 with fastp, clone calling with MiXCR) and kept in-frame beta chains. For every CDR3 protein sequence, its rows merge into one entry that carries the most common genes and DNA. The V and J calls reflect TCRdb's pipeline rather than the authors' work. The sample has approximately 380,000 distinct CDR3 sequences on record, over 15% of them singletons. About 4% of the sample is in the top ten clones.

The sequence joins TRBV10-3 to TRBJ1-2; the D segment could be TRBD1, given 6 matching bases. This receptor was taken from a woman under 30 with Graves' hyperthyroidism. Sequenced sample: blood. The CDR3 protein: CAISSRDTTSYGYTF. The nucleotide sequence is TGTGCCATCAGTTCTAGGGACACAACGTCTTATGGCTACACCTTC.